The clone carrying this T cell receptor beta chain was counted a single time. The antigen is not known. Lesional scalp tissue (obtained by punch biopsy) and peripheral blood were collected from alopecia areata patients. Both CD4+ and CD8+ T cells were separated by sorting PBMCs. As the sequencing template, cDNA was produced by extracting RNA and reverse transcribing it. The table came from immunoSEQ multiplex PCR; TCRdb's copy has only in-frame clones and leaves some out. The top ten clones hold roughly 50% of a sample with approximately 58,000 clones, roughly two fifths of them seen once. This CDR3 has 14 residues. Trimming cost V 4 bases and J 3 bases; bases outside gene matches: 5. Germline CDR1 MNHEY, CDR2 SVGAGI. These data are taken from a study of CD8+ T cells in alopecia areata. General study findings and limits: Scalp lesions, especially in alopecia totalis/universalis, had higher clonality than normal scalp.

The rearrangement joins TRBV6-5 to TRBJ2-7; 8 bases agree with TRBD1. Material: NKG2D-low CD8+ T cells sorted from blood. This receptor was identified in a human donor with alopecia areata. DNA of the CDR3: TGTGCCAGCAGTTTCGGACAGGGAGGCTACGAGCAGTACTTC. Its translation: CASSFGQGGYEQYF.